The 14 T cell receptor beta chains reported below all come from one sample, sequenced in a study of a mutant IDH1 vaccine in newly diagnosed glioma. Indicated time point: week 35, safety follow-up. It was 300 ug of mutant IDH1 20-mer peptide that made up each vaccine dose, given with topical imiquimod. No antigens are known for them. TCRdb's table, derived via immunoSEQ multiplex PCR, lists solely in-frame clones and lacks some. The sample lists some 66,000 clones; roughly 84% were seen once. This sample comprised PBMCs, obtained from a glioma patient whose treatment included an IDH1 peptide vaccine. The source of these receptors is a man aged 30 to 45 with glioma.

This clone was picked up a small number of times. This chain connects TRBV4-2 to TRBJ1-6; TRBD1 agrees at 9 bases. CDR3 length equals 15 residues. Unmatched junction bases numbered 4, after V lost 0 bases and J lost 10 bases. Looked up from germline, CDR1 is LGHNA and CDR2 is YNFKEQ. The CDR3 spells CASSQEYRGHSPLHF. The DNA of the CDR3 is TGTGCCAGCAGCCAAGAATACAGGGGGCACTCACCCCTCCACTTT.

The chain is built from TRBV12-5 and TRBJ2-7, with 9 bases aligning to TRBD1. Trimming took 6 bases from V and 4 from J; bases not matched to a gene: 13. CDR1 and CDR2 from the germline V gene are LGHNT and FRNRAP. This CDR3 region has 16 residues. CDR3 coding DNA: TGTGCTAGTGGGCCTATTTCGGGACAGGGATCTTACGAGCAGTACTTC. Translating it yields CASGPISGQGSYEQYF.

The rearrangement links TRBV6-6 to TRBJ2-5, with unresolved D. The end of the DNA aligns better with TRBJ2-7, so the J call may be wrong. Germline values: CDR1 MNHNY, CDR2 SVGAGI (reference sequence). This CDR3 region has 11 residues. CDR3 region: CASSYRHEQYF. CDR3 nucleotides: TGTGCCAGCAGTTACAGACACGAGCAGTACTTC.

This clone was observed once. The rearrangement uses TRBV5-6 and TRBJ2-1; D is possibly TRBD1 (6 bases). CDR3 length equals 13 residues. V was trimmed by 0 bases and J by 7 bases, leaving 8 bases between them. Germline values: CDR1 SGHDT, CDR2 YYEEEE. The CDR3 loop reads CASSLGQGNEQFF. CDR3 in DNA: TGTGCCAGCAGCTTGGGGCAGGGGAATGAGCAGTTCTTC.

This rearrangement joins TRBV7-9 to TRBJ2-7; possible D gene TRBD1, 6 bases. The CDR3 extends over 13 amino acids. Germline CDR1 and CDR2: SEHNR and FQNEAQ (reference sequence). V gave up 1 base and J gave up 7 bases, with 11 bases separating them. The chain's CDR3 is CASSLEVRGEQYF. As DNA, the CDR3 is TGTGCCAGCAGCTTAGAAGTTAGGGGGGAGCAGTACTTC.

This chain uses TRBV19 with TRBJ1-5; TRBD1 might be the D (6 bases). Germline lookup yields CDR1 LNHDA and CDR2 SQIVND (reference sequence). The CDR3 covers 16 residues. The V end lost 3 bases, the J end lost 1 base, and 13 bases lay between the germline ends. The chain's CDR3 is CASSIGGGRSNQPQHF. The CDR3 DNA is TGTGCCAGTAGTATCGGCGGGGGCAGGAGCAATCAGCCCCAGCATTTT.

The chain uses TRBV6-4 and TRBJ2-5; 7 bases are shared with TRBD1. Germline V gene data show CDR1 as MRHNA and CDR2 as SNTAGT. Trimming took 9 bases from V and 4 from J; bases not matched to a gene: 8. The CDR3 extends over 13 amino acids. DNA for the CDR3: TGTGCCAGAAGACCCCGGGACAGAGAGACCCAGTACTTC. This sequence encodes CARRPRDRETQYF.

This clone was counted a single time. This sequence joins TRBV19 and TRBJ1-6; D not certain. The CDR3 contains 20 residues. The germline CDR1 and CDR2 sequences are LNHDA and SQIVND (reference sequence). Between the trimmed V and J ends, which lost 3 bases and 0 bases, there was a span of 21 bases. The CDR3 DNA reads as TGTGCCAGTAGTATTCGGGCCAACGGGGTCGGGAGCTCCTATAATTCACCCCTCCACTTT. Its protein is CASSIRANGVGSSYNSPLHF.

This clone was seen a single time. The chain joins TRBV27 to TRBJ2-7; 7 bases are a match to TRBD1. This CDR3 has 13 amino acids. V trimming: 2 bases; J trimming: 3 bases; junction bases outside the gene matches: 1. CDR1 is MNHEY, CDR2 SMNVEV, per germline (reference sequence). The CDR3 spells CASSLTGVYEQYF. The CDR3 DNA reads TGTGCCAGCAGTTTAACAGGGGTCTACGAGCAGTACTTC.

The chain couples TRBV18 to TRBJ2-7; possibly TRBD2 for D (6 bases). Trimming pared 3 bases from V and 3 bases from J, leaving 12 bases between. Germline CDR1 is KGHSH and CDR2 is LQKENI. CDR3 length equals 14 residues. This chain's CDR3 is CASSPRGSGYEQYF. The DNA of the CDR3 is TGTGCCAGCTCACCCCGGGGTAGCGGCTACGAGCAGTACTTC.

The chain is built from TRBV7-9 and TRBJ1-2; D possibly corresponds to TRBD1 (5 bases). CDR3 length: 15 residues. Germline V gene lookup returns CDR1 SEHNR and CDR2 FQNEAQ (reference sequence). Trimming left V 5 bases short and J 2 bases short, with 15 bases between. CDR3 nucleotides: TGTGCCAGCAGCCTTCGGGGGGAAATAAACTATGGCTACACCTTC. As protein: CASSLRGEINYGYTF.

The chain recombines TRBV14 with TRBJ2-3, with D uncertain. V shed 0 bases and J shed 4 bases, with 8 bases lying between them. Per germline, CDR1 SGHDN and CDR2 FVKESK. The length of the CDR3 is 14 residues. CDR3 protein: CASSQDSLADTQYF. As DNA, the CDR3 is TGTGCCAGCAGCCAAGATTCGCTGGCAGATACGCAGTATTTT. Full variable domain (outside the CDR3, taken from reference TRBV14 and TRBJ2-3): EAGVTQFPSHSVIEKGQTVTLRCDPISGHDNLYWYRRVMGKEIKFLLHFVKESKQDESGMPNNRFLAERTGGTYSTLKVQPAELEDSGVYFCASSQDSLADTQYFGPGTRLTVL.

This chain uses TRBV7-9 with TRBJ1-2; no clear D gene. V lost 0 bases and J lost 3, with 11 bases in between. The length of the CDR3 is 15 residues. Germline CDR1 is SEHNR and CDR2 is FQNEAQ (reference sequence). The CDR3 bases are TGTGCCAGCAGCTTAGCGCGGCCAGATTACTATGGCTACACCTTC. The encoded protein is CASSLARPDYYGYTF.

V is TRBV11-2 and J is TRBJ1-1, with D possibly matching TRBD1 (6 bases). V was pared by 5 bases and J by 5 bases, with 21 bases between. The V gene's germline CDR1 is SGHAT and CDR2 FQNNGV. The CDR3 consists of 16 residues. The CDR3 DNA sequence: TGTGCCAGCAGCCCAGTCCGGGGGCAAAGCTGGACTGAAGCTTTCTTT. It is translated as CASSPVRGQSWTEAFF.